The 20 T cell receptor beta chains reported below all come from one sample, sequenced in a study of identical twins. TCRdb reanalysed the 5' RACE reads using MiXCR and keeps one entry per CDR3 protein. The table has a few hundred thousand distinct CDR3 sequences, nearly 10% seen once; the top ten hold under 3.5%. These data were also reused for a study on yellow fever vaccine responses in identical twins.

What was sequenced was PBMCs. The receptors stem from a woman under 30 in good health.

This clonotype was recorded a few times. The chain uses TRBV7-8 and TRBJ2-2, with a weak D call TRBD2 (5 bases). CDR3 length: 15 amino acids. Germline CDR1 is SGHVS and CDR2 is FQNEAQ. V shed 5 bases and J shed 3 bases, with 13 bases lying between them. For the CDR3, the DNA is TGTGCCAGCAGCCCCCCGTCCGGGGACACCGGGGAGCTGTTTTTT. Encoded protein: CASSPPSGDTGELFF. The entire variable domain, with the rest obtained from reference TRBV7-8 and TRBJ2-2, is as follows: GAGVSQSPRYKVAKRGQDVALRCDPISGHVSLFWYQQALGQGPEFLTYFQNEAQLDKSGLPSDRFFAERPEGSVSTLKIQRTQQEDSAVYLCASSPPSGDTGELFFGEGSRLTVL.

This clonotype occurred many times. The chain couples TRBV19 to TRBJ2-1; 7 bases agree with TRBD2. The V segment lost 5 bases and the J segment 0 bases; nucleotides outside the gene matches: 4. This CDR3 contains 15 residues. Germline loops: CDR1 LNHDA, CDR2 SQIVND (reference sequence). The CDR3 is CASSSPSGSYNEQFF. The CDR3 region has the DNA TGTGCCAGTAGTTCTCCTAGCGGCTCCTACAATGAGCAGTTCTTC.

A few counts support this clonotype. This sequence joins TRBV11-2 and TRBJ1-1; TRBD1 might be the D (5 bases). The CDR3 runs to 14 residues. Germline V lookup: CDR1 SGHAT, CDR2 FQNNGV. V dropped 2 bases and J dropped 6 bases, with 13 bases sitting between them. The CDR3 protein is CASSLSGLSPEAFF. DNA of the CDR3: TGTGCCAGCAGCTTATCGGGACTATCGCCTGAAGCTTTCTTT.

This clonotype was counted between two and nine times. The chain joins TRBV6-5 to TRBJ2-5, with a tentative D call TRBD1 (5 bases). The V gene lost 2 bases and the J gene lost 1 base, with 5 bases spanning the gap. The CDR3 has 13 amino acids. Germline lookup yields CDR1 MNHEY and CDR2 SVGAGI. The CDR3 region has the DNA TGTGCCAGCAGTTACAGGGGCCAAGAGACCCAGTACTTC. The encoded protein is CASSYRGQETQYF.

The chain recombines TRBV6-1 with TRBJ2-5, with 7 nucleotides matching TRBD2. This CDR3 contains 14 residues. V shed 6 bases, J shed 2 bases, and the junction held 6 bases outside the gene matches. Per the germline V gene, CDR1 is MNHNS and CDR2 is SASEGT. The CDR3 region is CASSGLEGQETQYF. The CDR3, as DNA: TGTGCCAGCAGCGGACTAGAGGGACAAGAGACCCAGTACTTC.

This clonotype was seen many times. The V gene is TRBV6-4, the J gene TRBJ2-3, with 9 bases fitting TRBD2. Germline loops: CDR1 MRHNA, CDR2 SNTAGT. The CDR3 is 16 residues long. Trimming took 0 bases from V and 6 from J; bases not matched to a gene: 7. CDR3 DNA sequence: TGTGCCAGCAGTGACTCTGGCGGGGGGGCGGCCGATACGCAGTATTTT. The encoded protein is CASSDSGGGAADTQYF.

To note about this clonotype: A much larger clone is a single base away; this may be a read error. V is TRBV12-3 or TRBV12-4 and J is TRBJ2-7; TRBD1 matches at 7 bases. The CDR3 extends over 15 amino acids. V trimming: 8 bases; J trimming: 2 bases; junction bases outside the gene matches: 12. CDR3 DNA: TGTGCCAGCGGCAACCTGGGACAGTACACCTACGAGCAGTACTTC. Its protein product is CASGNLGQYTYEQYF.

This clonotype appeared a few times. The chain couples TRBV7-3 to TRBJ1-1; D is unclear. V shed 5 bases and J shed 3 bases, with 16 bases lying between them. The CDR3 is 15 amino acids. Germline CDR1 SGHTA, CDR2 FQGTGA. CDR3 nucleotides: TGTGCCAGCAGCCCCGCCGGCTCGTGGGACACTGAAGCTTTCTTT. Translated, it gives CASSPAGSWDTEAFF.

This clonotype was seen repeatedly, ten times or more. This chain uses TRBV4-2 with TRBJ2-5; 9 bases map to TRBD2. The CDR3 runs to 16 residues. The junction had 9 bases not matched to a gene; V was cut back by 2 bases and J by 5 bases. CDR1 and CDR2 (germline): LGHNA, YNFKEQ. The CDR3 region has the DNA TGTGCCAGCAGCCAACCCCTAGCGGGACAGATGGAGACCCAGTACTTC. Its protein product is CASSQPLAGQMETQYF.

There are many counts of this clonotype. The chain links TRBV5-1 to TRBJ2-7; no firm D call. The germline gives CDR1 SGHRS, CDR2 YFSETQ. The CDR3 runs to 13 residues. V was trimmed by 0 bases and J by 2 bases, leaving 6 bases between them. This chain's CDR3 is CASSLEAPYEQYF. CDR3 in DNA: TGCGCCAGCAGCTTGGAAGCACCCTACGAGCAGTACTTC.

This clonotype was seen a handful of times. V gene TRBV18 combines with J gene TRBJ2-3; D is ambiguous. Trimming took 6 bases from V and 3 from J, leaving 13 bases between them. CDR1 is KGHSH, CDR2 LQKENI, per germline. The CDR3 is 14 residues long. The CDR3 DNA sequence: TGTGCCAGCTCGCACCAGGACCTAACAGATACGCAGTATTTT. Translation gives CASSHQDLTDTQYF.

This clonotype appeared many times. The chain combines TRBV5-1 with TRBJ2-7, with 8 nucleotides matching TRBD1. J was trimmed by 4 bases and V by 0 bases; bases with no gene match: 6. Germline V gene data show CDR1 as SGHRS and CDR2 as YFSETQ. CDR3 length: 15 amino acids. The CDR3 loop is CASSLDSGGLYEQYF. The DNA of the CDR3 is TGCGCCAGCAGCTTGGATTCAGGGGGCCTGTACGAGCAGTACTTC.

The chain is built from TRBV20-1 and TRBJ2-1; 10 bases map to TRBD2. Trimming removed 2 bases from V and 5 bases from J; junction bases left unmatched: 3. Germline V gene data show CDR1 as DFQATT and CDR2 as SNEGSKA (reference sequence). The CDR3 is made up of 14 amino acids. The CDR3 region has the DNA TGCAGTGCTAGACTAGCGGGAGCTCACAATGAGCAGTTCTTC. Its protein product is CSARLAGAHNEQFF.

This clonotype was observed many times. The CDR3 bases are TGCGCCAGCAGCTTGGTTCCCGGGGCCGGGGAGCTGTTTTTT. This gives the protein CASSLVPGAGELFF. The chain recombines TRBV5-1 with TRBJ2-2, with a tentative D call TRBD2 (5 bases). The CDR3 is 14 amino acids. Trimming took off 0 bases at V and 6 bases at J, with 9 bases between the two ends. The V gene's germline CDR1 is SGHRS and CDR2 YFSETQ.

This clonotype occurred many times. The chain combines TRBV25-1 with TRBJ1-2; TRBD1 agrees at 7 bases. Germline values: CDR1 MGHDK, CDR2 SYGVNS. This CDR3 contains 15 residues. After removal of 3 bases from V and 3 bases from J, the junction contained 7 bases not matched to a gene. The CDR3 DNA reads as TGTGCCAGCAGTGAGCCGGGACAGAGTTACTATGGCTACACCTTC. Its protein is CASSEPGQSYYGYTF.

Details on this clonotype: A read error may be the cause here, since a much bigger clone is one base away. J is TRBJ2-2 and V is TRBV5-1; D may be TRBD2 (5 bases). The CDR3 runs 15 residues. Looked up from germline, CDR1 is SGHRS and CDR2 is YFSETQ. The CDR3, as DNA: TGCGTCAGCAGCGGTACACCCTCCGGCACCGGGGAGCTGTTTTTT. Protein: CVSSGTPSGTGELFF.

V is TRBV12-3 or TRBV12-4 and J is TRBJ2-1, with 8 bases identical to TRBD1. The trim removed 11 bases at V and 3 bases at J, leaving 21 bases unmatched. The CDR3 runs to 18 residues. This chain's CDR3 is CAFSLVIGGGQVYNEQFF. CDR3 coding DNA: TGTGCCTTCAGTTTAGTAATAGGAGGGGGACAGGTCTACAATGAGCAGTTCTTC.

This clonotype was counted between two and nine times. This chain connects TRBV11-3 to TRBJ2-1, with 14 positions matching TRBD2. Germline V gives CDR1 SGHNT, CDR2 YENEEA. CDR3 length: 16 residues. Unmatched junction bases numbered 6, after V lost 3 bases and J lost 8 bases. The CDR3 is CASSLGLAGVDDEQFF. CDR3 sequence (DNA): TGTGCCAGCAGCTTGGGACTAGCGGGGGTGGACGATGAGCAGTTCTTC.

This chain joins TRBV5-1 and TRBJ2-5; D perhaps matches TRBD1 (6 bases). The CDR3 is 14 residues long. V lost 6 bases, J lost 1 base, and 13 bases lay in between. Germline V CDR1 and CDR2: SGHRS, YFSETQ. DNA for the CDR3: TGCGCCAGCAACAACAGGGAGATCCAAGAGACCCAGTACTTC. As protein: CASNNREIQETQYF.

The table lists this clonotype with many counts. The chain recombines TRBV6-5 with TRBJ2-7; TRBD1 aligns across 8 bases. The junction had 16 bases not matched to a gene; V was cut back by 0 bases and J by 3 bases. The germline V gene has CDR1 MNHEY and CDR2 SVGAGI. This CDR3 is 19 amino acids long. The CDR3 loop reads CASSYSPPTGVNKYYEQYF. CDR3 nucleotide sequence: TGTGCCAGCAGTTACTCCCCTCCGACAGGGGTCAATAAGTACTACGAGCAGTACTTC.